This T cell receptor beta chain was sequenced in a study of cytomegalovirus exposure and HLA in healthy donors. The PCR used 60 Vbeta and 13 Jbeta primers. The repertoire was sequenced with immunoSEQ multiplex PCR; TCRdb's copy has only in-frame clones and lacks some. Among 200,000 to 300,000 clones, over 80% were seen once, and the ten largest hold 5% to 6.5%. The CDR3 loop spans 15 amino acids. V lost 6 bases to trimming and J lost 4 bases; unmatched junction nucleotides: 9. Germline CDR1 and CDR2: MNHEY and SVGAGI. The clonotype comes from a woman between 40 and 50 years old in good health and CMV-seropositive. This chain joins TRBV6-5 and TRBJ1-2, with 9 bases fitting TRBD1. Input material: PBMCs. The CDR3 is CASSPDRGVGYGYTF. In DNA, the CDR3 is TGTGCCAGCAGCCCGGACAGGGGAGTAGGCTATGGCTACACCTTC.